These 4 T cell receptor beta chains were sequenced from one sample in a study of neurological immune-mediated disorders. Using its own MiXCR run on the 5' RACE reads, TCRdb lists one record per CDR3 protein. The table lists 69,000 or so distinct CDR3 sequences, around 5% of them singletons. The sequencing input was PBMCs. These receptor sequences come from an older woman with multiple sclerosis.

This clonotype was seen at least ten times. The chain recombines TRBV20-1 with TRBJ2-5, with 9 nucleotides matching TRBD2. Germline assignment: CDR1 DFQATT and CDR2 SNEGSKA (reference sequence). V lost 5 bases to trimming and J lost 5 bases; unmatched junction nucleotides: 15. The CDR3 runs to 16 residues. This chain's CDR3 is CSAPRGGRASGETQYF. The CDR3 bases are TGCAGTGCTCCCCGGGGCGGGAGGGCCTCAGGGGAGACCCAGTACTTC.

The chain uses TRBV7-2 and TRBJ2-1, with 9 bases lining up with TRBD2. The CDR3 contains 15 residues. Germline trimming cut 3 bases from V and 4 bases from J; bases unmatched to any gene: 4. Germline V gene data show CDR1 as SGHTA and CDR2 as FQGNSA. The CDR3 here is CASSLTSGGYNEQFF. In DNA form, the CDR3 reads TGTGCCAGCAGCTTGACTAGCGGAGGTTACAATGAGCAGTTCTTC. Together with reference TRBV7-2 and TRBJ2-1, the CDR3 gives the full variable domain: GAGVSQSPSNKVTEKGKDVELRCDPISGHTALYWYRQSLGQGLEFLIYFQGNSAPDKSGLPSDRFSAERTGGSVSTLTIQRTQQEDSAVYLCASSLTSGGYNEQFFGPGTRLTVL.

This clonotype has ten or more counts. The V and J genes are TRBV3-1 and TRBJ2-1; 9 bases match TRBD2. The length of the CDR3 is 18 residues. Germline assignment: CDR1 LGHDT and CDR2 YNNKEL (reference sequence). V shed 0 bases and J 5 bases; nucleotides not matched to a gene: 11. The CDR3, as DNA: TGTGCCAGCAGCCAAGATGCAAAGACGAGCGGGAGGAACAATGAGCAGTTCTTC. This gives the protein CASSQDAKTSGRNNEQFF.

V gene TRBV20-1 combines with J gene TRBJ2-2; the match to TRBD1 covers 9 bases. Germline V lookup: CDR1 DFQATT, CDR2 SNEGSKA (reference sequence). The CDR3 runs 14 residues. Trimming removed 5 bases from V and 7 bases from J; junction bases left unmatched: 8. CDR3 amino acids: CSARTQGALGELFF. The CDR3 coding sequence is TGCAGTGCTCGGACACAGGGGGCCCTCGGGGAGCTGTTTTTT.